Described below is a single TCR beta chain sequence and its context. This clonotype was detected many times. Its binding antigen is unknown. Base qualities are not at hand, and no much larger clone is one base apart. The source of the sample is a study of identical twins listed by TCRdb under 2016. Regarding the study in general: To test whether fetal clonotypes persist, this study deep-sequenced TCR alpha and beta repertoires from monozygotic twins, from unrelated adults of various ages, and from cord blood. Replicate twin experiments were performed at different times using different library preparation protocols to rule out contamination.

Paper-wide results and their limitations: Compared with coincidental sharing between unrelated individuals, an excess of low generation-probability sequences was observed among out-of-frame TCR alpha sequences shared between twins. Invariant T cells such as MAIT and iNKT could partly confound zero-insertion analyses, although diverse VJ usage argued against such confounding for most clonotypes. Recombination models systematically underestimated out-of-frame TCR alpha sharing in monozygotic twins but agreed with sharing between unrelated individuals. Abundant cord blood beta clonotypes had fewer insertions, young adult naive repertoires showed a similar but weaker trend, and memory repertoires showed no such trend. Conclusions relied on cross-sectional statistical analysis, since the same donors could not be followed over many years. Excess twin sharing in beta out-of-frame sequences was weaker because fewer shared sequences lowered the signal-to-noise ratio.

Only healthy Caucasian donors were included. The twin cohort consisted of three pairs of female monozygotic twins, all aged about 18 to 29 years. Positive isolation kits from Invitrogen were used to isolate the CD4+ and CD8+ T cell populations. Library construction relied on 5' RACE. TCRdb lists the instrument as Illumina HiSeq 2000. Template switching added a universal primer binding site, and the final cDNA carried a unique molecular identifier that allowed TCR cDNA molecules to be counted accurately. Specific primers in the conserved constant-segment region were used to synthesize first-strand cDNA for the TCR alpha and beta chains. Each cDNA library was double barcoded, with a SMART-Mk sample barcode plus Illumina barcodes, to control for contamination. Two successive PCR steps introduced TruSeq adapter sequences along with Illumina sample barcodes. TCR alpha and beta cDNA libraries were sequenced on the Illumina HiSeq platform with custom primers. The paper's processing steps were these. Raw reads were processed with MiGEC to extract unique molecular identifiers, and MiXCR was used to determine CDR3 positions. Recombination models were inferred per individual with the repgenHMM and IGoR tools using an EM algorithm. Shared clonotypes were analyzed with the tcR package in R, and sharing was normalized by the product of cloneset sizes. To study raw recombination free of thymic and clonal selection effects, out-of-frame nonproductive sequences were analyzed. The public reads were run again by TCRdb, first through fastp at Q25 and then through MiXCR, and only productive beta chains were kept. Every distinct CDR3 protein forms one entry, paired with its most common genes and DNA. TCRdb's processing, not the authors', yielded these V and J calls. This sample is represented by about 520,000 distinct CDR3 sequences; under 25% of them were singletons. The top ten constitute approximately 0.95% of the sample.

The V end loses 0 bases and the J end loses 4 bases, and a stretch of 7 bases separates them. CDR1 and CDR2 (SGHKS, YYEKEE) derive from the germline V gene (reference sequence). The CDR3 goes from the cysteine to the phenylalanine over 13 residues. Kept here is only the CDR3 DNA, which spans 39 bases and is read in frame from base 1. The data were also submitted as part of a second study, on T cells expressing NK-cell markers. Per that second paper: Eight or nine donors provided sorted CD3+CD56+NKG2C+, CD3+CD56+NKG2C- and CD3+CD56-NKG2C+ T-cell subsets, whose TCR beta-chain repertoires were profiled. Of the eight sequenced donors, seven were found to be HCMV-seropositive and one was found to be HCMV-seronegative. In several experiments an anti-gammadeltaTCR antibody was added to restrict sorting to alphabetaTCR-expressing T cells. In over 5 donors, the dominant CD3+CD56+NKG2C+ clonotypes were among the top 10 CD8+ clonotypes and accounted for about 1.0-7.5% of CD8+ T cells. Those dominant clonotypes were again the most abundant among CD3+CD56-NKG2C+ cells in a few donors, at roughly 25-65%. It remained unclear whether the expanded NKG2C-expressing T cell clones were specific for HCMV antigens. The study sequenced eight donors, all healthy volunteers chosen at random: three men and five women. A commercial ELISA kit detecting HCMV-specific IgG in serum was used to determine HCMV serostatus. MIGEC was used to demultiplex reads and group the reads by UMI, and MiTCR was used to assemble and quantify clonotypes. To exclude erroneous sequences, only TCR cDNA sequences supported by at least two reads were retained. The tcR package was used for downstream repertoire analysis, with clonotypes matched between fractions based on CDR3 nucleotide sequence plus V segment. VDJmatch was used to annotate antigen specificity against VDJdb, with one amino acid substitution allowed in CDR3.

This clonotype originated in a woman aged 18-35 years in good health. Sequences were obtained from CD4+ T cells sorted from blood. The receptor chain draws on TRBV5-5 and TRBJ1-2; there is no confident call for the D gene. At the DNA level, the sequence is TGTGCCAGCAGCTTGGACAGCACCTATGGCTACACCTTC. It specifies CASSLDSTYGYTF.